The rows below give T cell receptor beta chains drawn from one sample of a study of sequential checkpoint blockade in melanoma. Libraries were prepared by immunoSEQ multiplex PCR; TCRdb keeps only in-frame clonotypes and omits some of them. Among just over 9,000 clones listed, about 63% were seen once. The specimen comprised CD8+ T cells sorted from blood (inferred from file names), sampled from a patient given nivolumab and ipilimumab in sequence. These receptors originate from a human donor with melanoma. Both conserved end residues are part of each CDR3. The D gene is left open where the match is weak. For some rows the clone size is stated as once, few or many, or as a class when expanded; others skip it.

D gene: -; V gene: TRBV6-1; J gene: TRBJ2-7; clone size: -; CDR3 DNA: TGTGCCAGCGGCCGGACCGCGGACAGTCCCTACGAGCAGTACTTC; CDR3 protein: CASGRTADSPYEQYF
D gene: -; V gene: TRBV9; J gene: TRBJ1-6; clone size: -; CDR3 DNA: TGTGCCAGCAGCCCCAGGGGCCAAGAAGTGGGTTCACCCCTCCACTTT; CDR3 protein: CASSPRGQEVGSPLHF
D gene: -; V gene: TRBV7-2; J gene: TRBJ2-3; clone size: -; CDR3 DNA: TGTGCCAGCAGCTTGGGGGCAGGGGTAGGAGATACGCAGTATTTT; CDR3 protein: CASSLGAGVGDTQYF
D gene: -; V gene: TRBV7-9; J gene: TRBJ1-4; clone size: medium-sized; CDR3 DNA: TGTGCCAGCAGCATGAGTCCCAGGGCTGCAACTAATGAAAAACTGTTTTTT; CDR3 protein: CASSMSPRAATNEKLFF
D gene: -; V gene: TRBV7-8; J gene: TRBJ2-2; clone size: -; CDR3 DNA: TGTGCCAGCAGCAAGGGGTTACCCGGGGAGCTGTTTTTT; CDR3 protein: CASSKGLPGELFF
D gene: TRBD2; V gene: TRBV10-3; J gene: TRBJ2-3; clone size: -; CDR3 DNA: TGTGCCACCACTCTGACTAGCGGGGGCACGGATACGCAGTATTTT; CDR3 protein: CATTLTSGGTDTQYF
D gene: -; V gene: TRBV2; J gene: TRBJ2-7; clone size: -; CDR3 DNA: TGTGCCAGCCTGGCCGGGGTGGGCCCAAGCTCCTACGAGCAGTACTTC; CDR3 protein: CASLAGVGPSSYEQYF
D gene: -; V gene: TRBV5-6; J gene: TRBJ2-7; clone size: -; CDR3 DNA: TGTGCCAGCAGCAGCGTGTATAGGGGTTCCTACGAGCAGTACTTC; CDR3 protein: CASSSVYRGSYEQYF
D gene: TRBD1; V gene: TRBV15; J gene: TRBJ1-2; clone size: -; CDR3 DNA: TGTGCCACCAGCAGGGGGACAGGGTATGGCTACACCTTC; CDR3 protein: CATSRGTGYGYTF
D gene: TRBD1; V gene: TRBV19; J gene: TRBJ1-2; clone size: medium-sized; CDR3 DNA: TGTGCCAGTAGTTCCCAGGGGGCTGAGGGCTACACCTTC; CDR3 protein: CASSSQGAEGYTF
D gene: -; V gene: TRBV7-2; J gene: TRBJ2-1; clone size: -; CDR3 DNA: TGTGCCAGCAGCTTAGGGACTGGACCGTACAATGAGCAGTTCTTC; CDR3 protein: CASSLGTGPYNEQFF
D gene: -; V gene: TRBV2; J gene: TRBJ2-3; clone size: few; CDR3 DNA: TGTGCCAGCAGTGACGAGTCACAGGGGGGGCTATCAACAGATACGCAGTATTTT; CDR3 protein: CASSDESQGGLSTDTQYF
D gene: -; V gene: TRBV4-3; J gene: TRBJ2-1; clone size: -; CDR3 DNA: TGCGCCAGCAGCCAGGACTTCCCTGGGGAGCAGTTCTTC; CDR3 protein: CASSQDFPGEQFF
D gene: -; V gene: TRBV18; J gene: TRBJ1-1; clone size: -; CDR3 DNA: TGTGCCAGCTCAACAGCTGGGGGCATAGAAGCTTTCTTT; CDR3 protein: CASSTAGGIEAFF
D gene: -; V gene: TRBV7-9; J gene: TRBJ2-7; clone size: -; CDR3 DNA: TGTGCCAGCAGCTTAGCGGGGGGTCGCTACGAGCAGTACTTC; CDR3 protein: CASSLAGGRYEQYF
D gene: -; V gene: TRBV10-1; J gene: TRBJ2-3; clone size: -; CDR3 DNA: TGCGCCAGCAGTGAGTCGAGGCGCGGCACAGATACGCAGTATTTT; CDR3 protein: CASSESRRGTDTQYF
D gene: -; V gene: TRBV4-3; J gene: TRBJ2-6; clone size: -; CDR3 DNA: TGCGCCAGCAGCCTAGTAGGGGCCAACGTCCTGACTTTC; CDR3 protein: CASSLVGANVLTF
D gene: -; V gene: TRBV30; J gene: TRBJ1-2; clone size: -; CDR3 DNA: TGTGCCTGGAGTGTAAATCCCCGGACAAGGGGCTACACCTTC; CDR3 protein: CAWSVNPRTRGYTF
D gene: -; V gene: TRBV4-1; J gene: TRBJ1-5; clone size: once; CDR3 DNA: TGCGCCAGCAGCCGATCCCTCGGAGGTCAGCCCCAGCATTTT; CDR3 protein: CASSRSLGGQPQHF
D gene: -; V gene: TRBV7-9; J gene: TRBJ1-5; clone size: few; CDR3 DNA: TGTGCCAGCAGCGGGGGGAATCAGCCCCAGCATTTT; CDR3 protein: CASSGGNQPQHF
D gene: -; V gene: TRBV5-6; J gene: TRBJ2-7; clone size: -; CDR3 DNA: TGTGCCAGCAGCTTCGGCAGGGGAACCTACGAGCAGTACTTC; CDR3 protein: CASSFGRGTYEQYF
D gene: -; V gene: TRBV4-3; J gene: TRBJ2-7; clone size: few; CDR3 DNA: TGCGCCAGCAGCCAAGAAGACAAGAACTCCTACGAGCAGTACTTC; CDR3 protein: CASSQEDKNSYEQYF
D gene: -; V gene: TRBV4-3; J gene: TRBJ1-2; clone size: -; CDR3 DNA: TGCGCCAGCAGCCAAGATCTGGGGGCGAGGGGCTACACCTTC; CDR3 protein: CASSQDLGARGYTF
D gene: TRBD1; V gene: TRBV9; J gene: TRBJ2-7; clone size: -; CDR3 DNA: TGTGCCAGCAGCACCGGGACAGGCACCTACGAGCAGTACTTC; CDR3 protein: CASSTGTGTYEQYF
D gene: -; V gene: TRBV9; J gene: TRBJ1-1; clone size: -; CDR3 DNA: TGTGCCAGCAGCTCACTTCAGACAGGCGGAGGAGCTTTCTTT; CDR3 protein: CASSSLQTGGGAFF
D gene: -; V gene: TRBV15; J gene: TRBJ1-4; clone size: -; CDR3 DNA: TGTGCCACCAGCAGAGGCAGGGCTCTTAATGAAAAACTGTTTTTT; CDR3 protein: CATSRGRALNEKLFF
D gene: -; V gene: TRBV19; J gene: TRBJ2-3; clone size: -; CDR3 DNA: TGTGCCAGTAGTATCAGCGAGCTTAGCACAGATACGCAGTATTTT; CDR3 protein: CASSISELSTDTQYF
D gene: TRBD1; V gene: TRBV4-1; J gene: TRBJ1-3; clone size: few; CDR3 DNA: TGCGCCAGCAGCCAAGAGAGGACAGGGAGAAACACCATATATTTT; CDR3 protein: CASSQERTGRNTIYF
D gene: TRBD1; V gene: TRBV4-1; J gene: TRBJ2-5; clone size: -; CDR3 DNA: TGCGCCAGCAGCCGAAGGTTTGCGGGACAGGCCCAAGAGACCCAGTACTTC; CDR3 protein: CASSRRFAGQAQETQYF
D gene: TRBD2; V gene: TRBV5-3; J gene: TRBJ2-7; clone size: few; CDR3 DNA: TGCGCCAGCAGCCAAGACGGGCTAGCGGGGAACGAGCAGTACTTC; CDR3 protein: CASSQDGLAGNEQYF
D gene: TRBD1; V gene: TRBV30; J gene: TRBJ2-6; clone size: -; CDR3 DNA: TGTGCCTGTCGCTCACAGGGGTTTGGGGCCAACGTCCTGACTTTC; CDR3 protein: CACRSQGFGANVLTF
D gene: TRBD1; V gene: TRBV28; J gene: TRBJ1-6; clone size: -; CDR3 DNA: TGTGCCAGCAACGTGGGACAGGGGGCTCCCCTCCACTTT; CDR3 protein: CASNVGQGAPLHF
D gene: -; V gene: TRBV18; J gene: TRBJ2-7; clone size: -; CDR3 DNA: TGTGCCAGCTCACCGGGTCAGGGGAAATTCTCCTACGAGCAGTACTTC; CDR3 protein: CASSPGQGKFSYEQYF
D gene: -; V gene: TRBV7-9; J gene: TRBJ2-1; clone size: few; CDR3 DNA: TGTGCCAGCAGCTTAGGAGCAGGAGGGCTCAATGAGCAGTTCTTC; CDR3 protein: CASSLGAGGLNEQFF
D gene: -; V gene: TRBV30; J gene: TRBJ1-2; clone size: -; CDR3 DNA: TGTGCCTGGAGTTCAGGGCCATCTAACTATGGCTACACCTTC; CDR3 protein: CAWSSGPSNYGYTF
D gene: TRBD1; V gene: TRBV5-1; J gene: TRBJ2-3; clone size: -; CDR3 DNA: TGCGCCAGCAGCTTGGGGGACAGGGGGCGGGATACGCAGTATTTT; CDR3 protein: CASSLGDRGRDTQYF
D gene: TRBD1; V gene: TRBV25-1; J gene: TRBJ1-2; clone size: few; CDR3 DNA: TGTGCCAGCAGTGTAGGGGGCGCGTTATATGGCTACACCTTC; CDR3 protein: CASSVGGALYGYTF
D gene: TRBD1; V gene: TRBV27; J gene: TRBJ2-1; clone size: -; CDR3 DNA: TGTGCCAGCAGACCATCCCCGGACAGGGGGCGTTCGAGTGAGCAGTTCTTC; CDR3 protein: CASRPSPDRGRSSEQFF
D gene: TRBD1; V gene: TRBV11-2; J gene: TRBJ2-4; clone size: -; CDR3 DNA: TGTGCCAGCAGCTTAGTCCCCGGACAGGGGATAGCCAAAAACATTCAGTACTTC; CDR3 protein: CASSLVPGQGIAKNIQYF
D gene: TRBD2; V gene: TRBV2; J gene: TRBJ2-1; clone size: -; CDR3 DNA: TGTGCCAGCAGTGCCCCCGTCGGGACTAGCGGAAGCTCCTACAATGAGCAGTTCTTC; CDR3 protein: CASSAPVGTSGSSYNEQFF
D gene: TRBD1; V gene: TRBV6-1; J gene: TRBJ2-7; clone size: -; CDR3 DNA: TGTGCCAGCAGTTCGACAGGGAGCTCCTACGAGCAGTACTTC; CDR3 protein: CASSSTGSSYEQYF
D gene: -; V gene: TRBV4-1; J gene: TRBJ1-2; clone size: few; CDR3 DNA: TGCGCCAGCAGCCAAGAGGGCCAGGGGCTGCGTGGCTACACCTTC; CDR3 protein: CASSQEGQGLRGYTF